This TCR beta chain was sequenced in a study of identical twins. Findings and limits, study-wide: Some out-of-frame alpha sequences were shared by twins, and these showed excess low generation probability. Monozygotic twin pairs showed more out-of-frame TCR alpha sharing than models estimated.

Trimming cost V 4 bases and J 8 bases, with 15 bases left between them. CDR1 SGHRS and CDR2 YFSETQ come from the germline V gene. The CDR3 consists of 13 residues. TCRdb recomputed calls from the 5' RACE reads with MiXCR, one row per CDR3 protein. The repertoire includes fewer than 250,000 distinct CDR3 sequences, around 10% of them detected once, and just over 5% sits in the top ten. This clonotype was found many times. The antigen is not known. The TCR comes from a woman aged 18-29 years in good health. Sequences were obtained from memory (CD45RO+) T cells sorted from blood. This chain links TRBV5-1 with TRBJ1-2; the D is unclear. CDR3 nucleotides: TGCGCCAGCAGCCCCGCCATGGGCCGGGGCTACACCTTC. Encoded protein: CASSPAMGRGYTF.